Listed here is a single TCR beta chain. The antigen remains undetermined. Unmatched junction bases numbered 2, after V lost 0 bases and J lost 6 bases. The CDR3 consists of 15 residues. Germline V CDR1 and CDR2: SGHRS, YFSETQ. Clones were sequenced by immunoSEQ multiplex PCR, and TCRdb holds only the in-frame ones, with some missing. Of some 180,000 clones in the sample, approximately 95% are singletons; the top ten hold under 1.1%. The sample belongs to a study of T cell responses to AZD1222 COVID-19 vaccine. General study findings and limits: It should be noted that donors were predominantly white British and more often female, and clonal diversity was possibly underestimated.

This sample comprised peripheral blood, obtained 28 days after the second dose of the MenACWY control vaccine. The TCR sequence derives from an adult who received the MenACWY meningococcal vaccine as a control. This rearrangement joins TRBV5-1 to TRBJ1-3; 11 positions agree with TRBD1. DNA of the CDR3: TGCGCCAGCAGCTTGGGGACAGGGGGCCAAAACACCATATATTTT. This sequence encodes CASSLGTGGQNTIYF. Supplemented by reference TRBV5-1 and TRBJ1-3, the full variable domain reads KAGVTQTPRYLIKTRGQQVTLSCSPISGHRSVSWYQQTPGQGLQFLFEYFSETQRNKGNFPGRFSGRQFSNSRSEMNVSTLELGDSALYLCASSLGTGGQNTIYFGEGSWLTVV.